This T cell receptor (beta chain) emerged from a study of T cells in Graves' hyperthyroidism and ophthalmopathy. Amplified regions were TCR beta CDR3 sequences from RNA transcripts. Using the HTBI primer set, a first-round RT-PCR was run on the TCR CDR3. TCRdb re-called the multiplex PCR reads through MiXCR, storing one row per CDR3 protein. The data contain around 560,000 distinct CDR3 sequences, over 15% of them seen just once; the ten biggest clones take up roughly 18%. CDR1 and CDR2 (germline): KGHDR, SFDVKD. The V end lost 6 bases, the J end lost 6 bases, and 11 bases lay between the germline ends. The CDR3 runs to 13 residues. Diagnosis of hyperthyroidism was new in patients aged 18 to 65, and its duration was under 2 months. Study outcomes and limitations: Blood also showed most of the thyroid clonotypes that were expanded above 0.001.

This clonotype was counted many times. Its matching antigen is unknown. The clonotype originates from a woman between 18 and 30 years old with Graves' hyperthyroidism. The material sequenced was blood. The chain carries TRBV24-1 and TRBJ1-5; TRBD1 is a possible D gene (6 bases). CDR3 sequence: CATSRTGSQPQHF. In DNA form, the CDR3 reads TGTGCCACCAGTAGAACAGGGTCTCAGCCCCAGCATTTT.